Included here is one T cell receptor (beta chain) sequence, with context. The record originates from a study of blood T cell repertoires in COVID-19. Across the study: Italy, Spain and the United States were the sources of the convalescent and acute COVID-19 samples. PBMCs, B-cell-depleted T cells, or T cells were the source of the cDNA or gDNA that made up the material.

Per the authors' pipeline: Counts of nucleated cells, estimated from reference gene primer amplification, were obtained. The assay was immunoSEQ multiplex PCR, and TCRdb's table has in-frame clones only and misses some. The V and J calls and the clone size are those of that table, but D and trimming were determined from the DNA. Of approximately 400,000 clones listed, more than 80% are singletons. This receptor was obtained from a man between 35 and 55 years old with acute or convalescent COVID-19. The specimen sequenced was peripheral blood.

The CDR3 loop is CASSADSGANPGYTF. CDR3 nucleotides: TGTGCCAGTAGTGCCGATTCAGGGGCCAACCCCGGCTACACCTTC. This chain uses TRBV19 with TRBJ1-2, with D possibly matching TRBD1 (6 bases). CDR1 LNHDA and CDR2 SQIVND come from the germline V gene (reference sequence). V lost 5 bases to trimming and J lost 8 bases, with 21 bases between them. The CDR3 loop spans 15 amino acids.